The clone carrying this T cell receptor beta chain was seen a single time. TCRdb's copy holds only in-frame clones and misses some; the assay was immunoSEQ multiplex PCR. The sample consists of hundreds of thousands of clones, about 91% of them appearing once. The CDR3 spans 15 residues. The J segment lost 4 bases and the V segment lost 3 bases, leaving 6 bases of the junction unmatched. The germline V gene has CDR1 MGHDK and CDR2 SYGVNS. These data are taken from a study of blood T cell repertoires in COVID-19. Study-wide background: Samples came from the United States, Italy and Spain, spanning acute and convalescent COVID-19.

Followed over time, Seattle patients had been enrolled while infection was active. The chain is built from TRBV25-1 and TRBJ1-2; 9 bases fit TRBD1. The sequence derives from a woman between 25 and 40 years old with COVID-19, enrolled during active disease. Input material: peripheral blood. CDR3 sequence: CASSEPGDRVYGYTF. CDR3 in DNA: TGTGCCAGCAGTGAGCCTGGGGACAGGGTCTATGGCTACACCTTC.